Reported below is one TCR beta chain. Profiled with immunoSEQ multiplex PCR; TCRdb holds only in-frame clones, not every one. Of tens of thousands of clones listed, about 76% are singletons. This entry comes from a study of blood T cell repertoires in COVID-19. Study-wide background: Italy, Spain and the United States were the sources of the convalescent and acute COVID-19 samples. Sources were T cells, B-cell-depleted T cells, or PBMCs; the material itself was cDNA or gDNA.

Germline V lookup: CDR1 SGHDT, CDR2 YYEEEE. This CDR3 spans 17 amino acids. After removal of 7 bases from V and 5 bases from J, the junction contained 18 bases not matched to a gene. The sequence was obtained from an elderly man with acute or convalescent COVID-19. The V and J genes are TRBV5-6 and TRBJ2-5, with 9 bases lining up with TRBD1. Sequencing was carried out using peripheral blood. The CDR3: CASRLGLQGAGRETQYF. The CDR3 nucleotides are TGTGCCAGCCGACTGGGGCTACAGGGGGCGGGGCGGGAGACCCAGTACTTC.